Below are 10 T cell receptor beta chains sequenced from a single sample in a study of blood T cell repertoires in COVID-19. Clones were sequenced by immunoSEQ multiplex PCR, and TCRdb holds only the in-frame ones, with some missing. In the table there are roughly 50,000 clones, 84% of which are singletons. The sample taken for sequencing was peripheral blood. Receptor source: a man aged 50 to 59 with acute or convalescent COVID-19.

V usage is TRBV18 and J usage is TRBJ2-7; D gene uncertain. Germline V CDR1 and CDR2: KGHSH, LQKENI. The V gene lost 3 bases and the J gene lost 5 bases, with 5 bases spanning the gap. This CDR3 spans 11 amino acids. The CDR3 bases are TGTGCCAGCTCACCCCATGACGAGCAGTACTTC. Protein product: CASSPHDEQYF.

The chain recombines TRBV27 with TRBJ2-7, with a possible D match to TRBD1 (6 bases). In germline, CDR1 is MNHEY, CDR2 SMNVEV (reference sequence). The CDR3 consists of 15 residues. The V end was cut by 4 bases, the J end by 0 bases, with 13 bases between. The CDR3 reads CASSSDRFNSYEQYF. The CDR3 DNA reads as TGTGCCAGCAGTTCCGACAGGTTTAACTCCTACGAGCAGTACTTC.

This chain uses TRBV27 with TRBJ1-4; 7 nucleotides agree with TRBD1. CDR1 and CDR2 from the germline V gene are MNHEY and SMNVEV (reference sequence). The CDR3 contains 15 residues. The V segment lost 3 bases and the J segment 7 bases; nucleotides outside the gene matches: 8. CDR3 protein: CASSLVPDRAEKLFF. The CDR3 region has the DNA TGTGCCAGCAGTTTGGTTCCCGACAGGGCTGAAAAACTGTTTTTT.

V is TRBV4-1 and J is TRBJ1-5; no firm D call. In germline, CDR1 is MGHRA, CDR2 YSYEKL. The CDR3 loop spans 15 amino acids. The ends were cut back, 0 bases at V and 0 bases at J, with 6 bases in the middle. CDR3 coding DNA: TGCGCCAGCAGCCAAGAACACCGTAGCAATCAGCCCCAGCATTTT. Translating gives CASSQEHRSNQPQHF.

The chain couples TRBV18 to TRBJ2-7; the D gene is possibly TRBD1 (5 bases). The CDR3 contains 15 residues. Germline V gene data show CDR1 as KGHSH and CDR2 as LQKENI. The V and J ends lost 8 bases and 2 bases respectively, with 19 bases between them. The chain's CDR3 is CASRFSTVLPYEQYF. The CDR3 nucleotides read TGTGCCAGCCGTTTTTCGACAGTTCTCCCCTACGAGCAGTACTTC.

This rearrangement joins TRBV10-3 to TRBJ2-7; 7 bases align to TRBD1. V was pared by 7 bases and J by 3 bases, with 12 bases of the junction left unmatched. The CDR3 is made up of 15 amino acids. Germline CDR1 reads ENHRY; CDR2 reads SYGVKD. The DNA for the CDR3 is TGTGCCATCACGGAAGACAGGGCGAGGGGCTACGAGCAGTACTTC. This encodes CAITEDRARGYEQYF.

The chain links TRBV18 to TRBJ2-7; TRBD2 matches at 9 bases. The germline gives CDR1 KGHSH, CDR2 LQKENI. The CDR3 is made up of 18 amino acids. Germline trimming cut 3 bases from V and 3 bases from J; bases unmatched to any gene: 15. The CDR3 loop reads CASSPSPGAGGRNYEQYF. The DNA for the CDR3 is TGTGCCAGCTCACCTTCTCCTGGAGCGGGGGGCAGAAACTACGAGCAGTACTTC.

The rearrangement uses TRBV7-2 and TRBJ1-4, with D possibly matching TRBD1 (5 bases). CDR3 length: 16 residues. Deletions cut 0 bases from V and 6 bases from J, with 14 bases between. CDR1 is SGHTA and CDR2 is FQGNSA in the germline V gene. CDR3 in amino acids: CASSLALGASDEKLFF. CDR3 nucleotide sequence: TGTGCCAGCAGCTTAGCGCTTGGGGCTTCGGATGAAAAACTGTTTTTT.

The chain uses TRBV3-1 (or the pseudogene TRBV3-2) and TRBJ2-1, with a possible D match to TRBD2 (5 bases). Germline-derived CDR1 and CDR2 are LGHDT and YNNKEL (reference sequence). CDR3 length: 14 amino acids. The germline V and J ends were trimmed by 0 bases and 2 bases, with 5 bases remaining between them. CDR3 region: CASSQELAYNEQFF. CDR3 nucleotide sequence: TGTGCCAGCAGCCAAGAACTAGCCTACAATGAGCAGTTCTTC.

CDR3 in DNA: TGTGCCACCAGTGATCCTATCGGGGACAGAGAAAATGAAAAACTGTTTTTT. As protein: CATSDPIGDRENEKLFF. This chain connects TRBV24-1 to TRBJ1-4, with 7 bases fitting TRBD1. CDR3 size: 17 residues. Losses at the gene ends were 3 bases for V and 5 bases for J; bases not matched to a gene: 11. CDR1 and CDR2 (germline): KGHDR, SFDVKD.